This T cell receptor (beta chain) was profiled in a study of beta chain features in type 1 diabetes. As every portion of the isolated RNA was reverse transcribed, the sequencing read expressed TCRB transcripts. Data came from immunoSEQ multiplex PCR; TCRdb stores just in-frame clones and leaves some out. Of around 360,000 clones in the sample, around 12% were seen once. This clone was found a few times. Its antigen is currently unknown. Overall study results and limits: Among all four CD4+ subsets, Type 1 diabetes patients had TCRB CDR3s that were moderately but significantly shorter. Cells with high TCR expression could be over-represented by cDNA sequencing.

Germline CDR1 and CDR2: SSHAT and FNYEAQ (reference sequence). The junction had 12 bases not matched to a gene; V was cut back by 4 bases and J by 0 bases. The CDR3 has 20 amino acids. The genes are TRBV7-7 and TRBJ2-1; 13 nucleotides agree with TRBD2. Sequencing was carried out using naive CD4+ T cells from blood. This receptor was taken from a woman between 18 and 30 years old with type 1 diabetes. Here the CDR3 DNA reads TGTGCCAGCAGCTCCTTAGTAGGGACTAGCGGGGTGAGCTCCTACAATGAGCAGTTCTTC. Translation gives CASSSLVGTSGVSSYNEQFF.